Given below is one TCR beta chain in context. J lost 2 bases, V lost 6 bases, and 3 bases had no gene match. Germline V gives CDR1 SNHLY, CDR2 FYNNEI. The CDR3 consists of 15 residues. This entry is derived from a study of technical replicates of blood from several donors. Profiling relied on immunoSEQ multiplex PCR, and the TCRdb table lists in-frame clones only, not all of them. The sample includes 90,000 to 100,000 clones, around 96% of them seen just once. The TCR originated in a human donor in good health. Sequenced input: T cells isolated from PBMCs. This chain connects TRBV2 to TRBJ2-5; 13 positions match TRBD2. CDR3 sequence: CASRLLAGGQETQYF. The DNA for the CDR3 is TGTGCCAGCAGGTTACTAGCGGGAGGGCAAGAGACCCAGTACTTC.